The T cell receptor beta chain under discussion was sequenced for a study of blood T cell repertoires in COVID-19 (TCRdb year 2020). Broadly, across the study: Samples covering the acute and convalescent phases of COVID-19 were provided by collaborators in the United States, Italy and Spain. Where HLA class I and class II types were available, the types were taken from metadata supplied by the sample provider, not from assay-based typing. Samples were obtained from the ongoing ImmuneRACE study (first 160 participants) and from 1,200 or so subjects provided by 6 global collaborators. Subjects who had been exposed to COVID-19, were actively infected with it, or had recovered from it provided the deeply sampled blood TCRbeta repertoires that made up the dataset. The material from the prospective study consisted of cDNA or gDNA derived from T cells, B-cell-depleted T cells, or PBMCs. A de-identified subject ID, COVID-19 status, age in years and sex were almost always included in the sample metadata. The repertoires were released in a freely available public database meant as a resource for research on the immune response to SARS-CoV-2. Points the paper makes about the study in general: How much clinical and demographic metadata was included differed by source and by participant, and the metadata was provided uncurated.

As to this clone: The antigen it binds to is not known. No much larger clone is present one base from it, and per-base qualities are unavailable.

In Seattle, one collaborating source enrolled patients while the infection was active and tracked those patients longitudinally over the course of disease. Each collaborating institution followed its own protocols to collect whole blood in K2EDTA tubes. For TCRbeta analysis, collaborators shipped samples as frozen whole blood, isolated PBMCs, or DNA extracted from either of those sample types. The immunoSEQ Assay, a bias-controlled multiplex PCR, was used to amplify TCRbeta CDR3 regions from genomic DNA. In the source study's methods: Within the assay, amplification of reference gene primers was used to estimate how many nucleated cells each sample contained. To quantify the absolute abundance of each unique TCRbeta CDR3 rearrangement, sequence reads were collapsed and filtered. Productive Simpson clonality was computed per sample as the square root of Simpson's diversity index over productive rearrangements. In TCRdb, the immuneACCESS table is reduced to in-frame sequences with V and J assigned. These tables do not hold every clone; where another copy was compared, an unresolved V gene accounts for under half, and the others remain unexplained. V, J and clone size derive from that table, while D and trimming were established from the DNA sequence. The sample table shows some 130,000 clones, and roughly nine tenths are seen once. Jointly, the top ten make up roughly 5% of the sample.

Material: peripheral blood. This sequence was found in a man in his sixties with COVID-19, enrolled during active disease.

The CDR3 protein: CASTNDRAYEQYF. Read as DNA, the sequence is TGTGCCAGCACAAACGACAGAGCCTACGAGCAGTACTTC. The sequence links TRBV6-5 to TRBJ2-7; a weak D assignment points to TRBD1 (5 bases agree). Deletion took 7 bases off V and 2 bases off J, with a span of 12 bases between the germline ends. The germline V gene yields MNHEY for CDR1 and SVGAGI for CDR2. The CDR3 sequence holds 13 residues, the cysteine and phenylalanine included. Here the CDR3 DNA is all that survives: 39 bases in frame from base 1.